The 3 T cell receptor beta chains presented below share a single source sample, sequenced in a study of blood T cell repertoires in COVID-19. The protocol was immunoSEQ multiplex PCR, while the TCRdb copy is restricted to in-frame clones and leaves out a portion. The table shows 210,000 or so clones, with over 75% occurring only once. Sequenced input: PBMCs or T cells enriched from blood (not recorded which). The receptor set was obtained from a man aged 30 to 39 with acute COVID-19.

This clone was counted between two and nine times. V usage is TRBV7-2 and J usage is TRBJ1-1; D gene unclear. V gave up 5 bases and J gave up 1 base, with 11 bases separating them. From germline, CDR1 is SGHTA and CDR2 FQGNSA. This CDR3 comprises 14 residues. The CDR3 DNA follows: TGTGCCAGCAGCCCGAAACAGCAGAACACTGAAGCTTTCTTT. Translated, it gives CASSPKQQNTEAFF. The full variable domain, its missing parts supplied by reference TRBV7-2 and TRBJ1-1, is GAGVSQSPSNKVTEKGKDVELRCDPISGHTALYWYRQSLGQGLEFLIYFQGNSAPDKSGLPSDRFSAERTGGSVSTLTIQRTQQEDSAVYLCASSPKQQNTEAFFGQGTRLTVV.

V usage is TRBV30 and J usage is TRBJ2-7, with D possibly matching TRBD2 (6 bases). Germline CDR1 is GTSNPN and CDR2 is SVGIG (reference sequence). Trimming removed 5 bases from V and 7 bases from J, with 21 bases in between. The CDR3 loop spans 14 amino acids. The CDR3 here is CAWGNGDSGREQYF. The DNA of the CDR3 is TGTGCCTGGGGGAACGGGGACTCCGGTCGAGAGCAGTACTTC.

The rearrangement joins TRBV5-6 to TRBJ1-2; D is ambiguous. The CDR3 has 11 residues. Trimming removed 2 bases at V and 7 bases at J, with 6 bases between. From germline, CDR1 is SGHDT and CDR2 YYEEEE. For the CDR3, the DNA is TGTGCCAGCAGCTTAGGGAGTGGCTACACCTTC. This translates into CASSLGSGYTF.